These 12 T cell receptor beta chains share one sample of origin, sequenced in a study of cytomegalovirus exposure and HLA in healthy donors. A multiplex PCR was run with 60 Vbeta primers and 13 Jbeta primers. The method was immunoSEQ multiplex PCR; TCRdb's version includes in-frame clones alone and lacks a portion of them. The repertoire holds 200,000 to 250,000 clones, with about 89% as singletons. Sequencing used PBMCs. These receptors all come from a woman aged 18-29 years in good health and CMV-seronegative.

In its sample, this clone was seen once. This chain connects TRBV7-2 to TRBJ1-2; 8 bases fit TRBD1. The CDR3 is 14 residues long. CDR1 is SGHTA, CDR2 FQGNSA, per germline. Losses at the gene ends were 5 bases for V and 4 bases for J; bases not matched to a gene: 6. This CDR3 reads CASSIDRGAYGYTF. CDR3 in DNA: TGTGCCAGCAGCATTGACAGGGGCGCCTATGGCTACACCTTC. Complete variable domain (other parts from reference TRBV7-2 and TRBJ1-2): GAGVSQSPSNKVTEKGKDVELRCDPISGHTALYWYRQSLGQGLEFLIYFQGNSAPDKSGLPSDRFSAERTGGSVSTLTIQRTQQEDSAVYLCASSIDRGAYGYTFGSGTRLTVV.

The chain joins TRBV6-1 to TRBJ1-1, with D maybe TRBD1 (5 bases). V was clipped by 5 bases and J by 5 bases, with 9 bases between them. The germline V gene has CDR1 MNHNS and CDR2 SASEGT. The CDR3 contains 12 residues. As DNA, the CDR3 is TGTGCCAGCAGTCTACGGGGGACTGAAGCTTTCTTT. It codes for CASSLRGTEAFF.

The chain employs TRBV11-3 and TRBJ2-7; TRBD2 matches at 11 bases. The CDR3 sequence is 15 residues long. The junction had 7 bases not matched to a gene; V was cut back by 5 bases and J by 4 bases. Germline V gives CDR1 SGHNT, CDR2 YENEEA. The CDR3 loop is CASSPGASGRYEQYF. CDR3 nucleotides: TGTGCCAGCAGCCCTGGGGCTAGCGGGAGGTACGAGCAGTACTTC.

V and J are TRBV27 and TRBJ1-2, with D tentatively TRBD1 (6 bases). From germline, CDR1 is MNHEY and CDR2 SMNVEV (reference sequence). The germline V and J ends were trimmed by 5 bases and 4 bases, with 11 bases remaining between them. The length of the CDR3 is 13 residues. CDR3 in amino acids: CASSRTGTYGYTF. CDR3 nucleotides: TGTGCCAGCAGTAGAACAGGGACCTATGGCTACACCTTC.

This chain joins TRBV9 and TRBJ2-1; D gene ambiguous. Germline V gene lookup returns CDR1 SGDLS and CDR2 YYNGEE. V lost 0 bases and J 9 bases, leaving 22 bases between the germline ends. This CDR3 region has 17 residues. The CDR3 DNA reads TGTGCCAGCAGCGTAGATCTCGTAATTCACGAAATCGGTGAGCAGTTCTTC. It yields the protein CASSVDLVIHEIGEQFF.

The CDR3 region has the DNA TGTGCCTGGAGGGCAGGGACCTACGAGCAGTACTTC. Translated: CAWRAGTYEQYF. J is TRBJ2-7 and V is TRBV30; tentative D call: TRBD1 (5 bases). Germline-derived CDR1 and CDR2 are GTSNPN and SVGIG (reference sequence). CDR3 length: 12 amino acids. V lost 3 bases and J 2 bases, leaving 8 bases between the germline ends.

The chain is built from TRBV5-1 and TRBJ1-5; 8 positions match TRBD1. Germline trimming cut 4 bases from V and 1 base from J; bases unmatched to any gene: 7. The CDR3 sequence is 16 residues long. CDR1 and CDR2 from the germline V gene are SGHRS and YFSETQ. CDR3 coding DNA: TGCGCCAGCAGCCCCGGGACAGGATTAAGCAATCAGCCCCAGCATTTT. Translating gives CASSPGTGLSNQPQHF.

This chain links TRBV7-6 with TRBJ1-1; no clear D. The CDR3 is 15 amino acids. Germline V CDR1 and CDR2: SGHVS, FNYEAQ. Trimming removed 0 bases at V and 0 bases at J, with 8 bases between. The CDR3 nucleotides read TGTGCCAGCAGCTTAGCGGCAGACATGAACACTGAAGCTTTCTTT. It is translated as CASSLAADMNTEAFF. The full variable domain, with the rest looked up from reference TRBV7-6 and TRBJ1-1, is GAGVSQSPRYKVTKRGQDVALRCDPISGHVSLYWYRQALGQGPEFLTYFNYEAQQDKSGLPNDRFSAERPEGSISTLTIQRTEQRDSAMYRCASSLAADMNTEAFFGQGTRLTVV.

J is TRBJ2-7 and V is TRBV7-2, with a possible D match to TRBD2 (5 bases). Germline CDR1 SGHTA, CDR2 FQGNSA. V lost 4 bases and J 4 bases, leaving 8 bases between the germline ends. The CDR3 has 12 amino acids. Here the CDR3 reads CASSSGYYEQYF. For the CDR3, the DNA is TGTGCCAGCAGCTCGGGGTATTACGAGCAGTACTTC.

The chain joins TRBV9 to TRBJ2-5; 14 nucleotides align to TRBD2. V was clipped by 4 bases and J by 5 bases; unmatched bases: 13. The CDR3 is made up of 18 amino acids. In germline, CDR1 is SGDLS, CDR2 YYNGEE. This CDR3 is CASSPIGTSGRVWETQYF. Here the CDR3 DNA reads TGTGCCAGCAGCCCGATAGGGACTAGCGGGAGAGTTTGGGAGACCCAGTACTTC.

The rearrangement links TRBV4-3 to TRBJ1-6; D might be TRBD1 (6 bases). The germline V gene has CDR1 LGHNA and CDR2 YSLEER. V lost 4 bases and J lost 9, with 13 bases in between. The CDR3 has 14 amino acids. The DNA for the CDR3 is TGCGCCAGCAGCCCGGGGGAGGGGGGTTCACCCCTCCACTTT. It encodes CASSPGEGGSPLHF.

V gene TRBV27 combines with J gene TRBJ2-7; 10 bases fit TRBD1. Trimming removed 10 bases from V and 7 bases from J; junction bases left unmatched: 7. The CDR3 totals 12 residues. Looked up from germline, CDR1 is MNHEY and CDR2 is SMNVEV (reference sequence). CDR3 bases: TGTGCCACCACCGACAGGGGGCGAGAGCAGTACTTC. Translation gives CATTDRGREQYF.